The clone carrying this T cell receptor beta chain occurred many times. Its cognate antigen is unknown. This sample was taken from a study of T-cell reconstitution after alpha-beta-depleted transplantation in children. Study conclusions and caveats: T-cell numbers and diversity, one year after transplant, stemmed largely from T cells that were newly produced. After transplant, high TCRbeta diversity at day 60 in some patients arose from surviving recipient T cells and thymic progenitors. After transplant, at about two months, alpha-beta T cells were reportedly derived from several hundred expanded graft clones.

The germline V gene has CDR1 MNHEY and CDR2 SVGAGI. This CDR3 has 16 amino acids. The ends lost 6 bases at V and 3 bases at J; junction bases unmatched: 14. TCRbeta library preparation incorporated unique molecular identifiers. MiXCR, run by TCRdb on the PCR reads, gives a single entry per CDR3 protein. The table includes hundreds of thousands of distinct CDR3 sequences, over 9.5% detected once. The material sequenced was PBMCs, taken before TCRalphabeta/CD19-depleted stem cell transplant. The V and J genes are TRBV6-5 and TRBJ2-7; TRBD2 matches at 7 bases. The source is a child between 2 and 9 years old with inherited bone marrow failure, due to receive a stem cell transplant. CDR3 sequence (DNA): TGTGCCAGCAGCTATGGGGGGGAGGGTGTGAGCTACGAGCAGTACTTC. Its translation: CASSYGGEGVSYEQYF.